This TCR beta chain was identified in a study of T cells in Graves' hyperthyroidism and ophthalmopathy. The study, taken as a whole, reports: Ophthalmopathy prediction by the model preceded onset by a median approximately six months. Stable hyperthyroidism was separated from ophthalmopathy by a model based on 13 V-J features.

This CDR3 region has 14 residues. V lost 2 bases and J lost 5, with 16 bases in between. Germline V gene data show CDR1 as DFQATT and CDR2 as SNEGSKA (reference sequence). This clonotype has ten or more counts. Its specificity is not known. Each diagnosis was grounded in clinical symptoms, serum thyroxine and TRAb, thyroid ultrasound, and orbital computed tomography. The source of the PBMCs was 8.5 to 10 ml of fresh peripheral blood. RNA transcripts provided the source from which TCR beta CDR3 regions were amplified. The HTBI set primed first-round TCR CDR3 RT-PCR. Using its own MiXCR run on the multiplex PCR reads, TCRdb lists one record per CDR3 protein. The profile shows 700,000 or so distinct CDR3 sequences, about 16% of them singletons.

The sequenced sample consisted of blood. J is TRBJ2-7 and V is TRBV20-1; a possible D gene is TRBD2 (6 bases). This clonotype was sampled from a man between 18 and 29 years old with Graves' hyperthyroidism. CDR3 protein: CSARPPGLPNEQYF. DNA of the CDR3: TGCAGTGCTAGACCCCCGGGACTCCCCAACGAGCAGTACTTC.